These T cell receptor beta chains were read from a single sample in a study of shared clonotypes between healthy human individuals. Here immunoSEQ multiplex PCR was the method, and the copy in TCRdb shows in-frame clones only, minus some. The table lists 2 million to 2.5 million clones, 95% of them singletons. Sequencing was done on a sample of naive CD4+ T cells sorted from blood. The receptors were sampled from a man in his late teens or twenties in good health. Both conserved end residues are part of each CDR3. D genes are given only for firm matches. For some rows the clone size is stated as once, few or many, or as a class when expanded; others skip it.

j_gene,d_gene,abundance,v_gene,CDR3aa,CDR3nt
TRBJ1-4,.,once,TRBV30,CACRGNEKLFF,TGTGCCTGCCGGGGGAATGAAAAACTGTTTTTT
TRBJ1-4,.,.,TRBV27,CASSLSYSGNEKLFF,TGTGCCAGCAGTTTATCGTACAGCGGTAATGAAAAACTGTTTTTT
TRBJ1-3,.,.,TRBV2,CASSEDTYSGNTIYF,TGTGCCAGCAGTGAGGACACTTACTCTGGAAACACCATATATTTT
TRBJ2-7,.,.,TRBV2,CASRPDTLEQYF,TGTGCCAGCAGGCCAGACACCCTCGAGCAGTACTTC
TRBJ1-4,.,.,TRBV19,CASSFLTNEKLFF,TGTGCCAGTAGTTTCTTAACTAATGAAAAACTGTTTTTT
TRBJ2-3,.,.,TRBV12-5,CASGLYTDTQYF,TGTGCTAGTGGTTTATACACAGATACGCAGTATTTT
TRBJ2-5,TRBD2,few,TRBV10-3,CAISEGLAGGQETQYF,TGTGCCATCAGTGAGGGACTAGCGGGGGGCCAAGAGACCCAGTACTTC
TRBJ1-6,.,.,TRBV11-2,CASSSTTNSPLHF,TGTGCCAGCAGCTCGACTACCAATTCACCCCTCCACTTT
TRBJ2-1,.,few,TRBV10-3,CAISGGEGEVYNEQFF,TGTGCCATCAGTGGGGGGGAAGGGGAAGTTTACAATGAGCAGTTCTTC
TRBJ2-5,.,.,TRBV5-1,CASSLGSRQQETQYF,TGCGCCAGCAGCTTGGGTTCAAGACAGCAAGAGACCCAGTACTTC
TRBJ1-2,TRBD1,.,TRBV5-1,CASRDRDYGYTF,TGCGCCAGCAGGGACAGGGACTATGGCTACACCTTC
TRBJ2-5,.,few,TRBV5-1,CASSLAGETQYF,TGCGCCAGCAGCTTGGCCGGAGAGACCCAGTACTTC
TRBJ1-2,.,.,TRBV28,CASSLLGAVDEGSGYTF,TGTGCCAGCAGTTTATTAGGGGCGGTGGACGAGGGCTCTGGCTACACCTTC
TRBJ2-2,TRBD2,.,TRBV10-3,CAISGALAGNTGELFF,TGTGCCATCAGTGGGGCGCTAGCGGGGAACACCGGGGAGCTGTTTTTT
TRBJ1-2,.,.,TRBV10-2,CASMHSDNYGYTF,TGCGCCAGCATGCACAGTGACAACTATGGCTACACCTTC
TRBJ2-7,.,.,TRBV15,CATSRDMDAAGAYEQYF,TGTGCCACCAGCAGAGATATGGATGCGGCAGGGGCTTACGAGCAGTACTTC
TRBJ1-2,.,.,TRBV5-6,CASSLNTGYGYTF,TGTGCCAGCAGCTTGAATACAGGTTATGGCTACACCTTC
TRBJ1-2,TRBD1,.,TRBV19,CASSLRLQGTYGYTF,TGTGCCAGTAGTTTACGATTACAGGGGACCTATGGCTACACCTTC
TRBJ1-5,TRBD1,once,TRBV7-8,CASSQGYRGRSAQHF,TGTGCCAGCAGCCAAGGGTACAGGGGCCGTTCGGCCCAGCATTTT
TRBJ2-2,.,once,TRBV7-9,CASSLGSGRTGELFF,TGTGCCAGCAGCTTAGGGTCGGGCCGCACCGGGGAGCTGTTTTTT
TRBJ1-2,TRBD1,.,TRBV7-2,CASSSGQGFYGGYTF,TGTGCCAGCAGCTCGGGACAGGGATTCTATGGAGGCTACACCTTC
TRBJ2-7,.,.,TRBV27,CASSPYRDTIYYEQYF,TGTGCCAGCAGTCCGTATCGGGACACGATATACTACGAGCAGTACTTC
TRBJ2-5,.,.,TRBV6-1,CAVLGGLGETQYF,TGTGCCGTTCTGGGGGGTTTGGGAGAGACCCAGTACTTC
TRBJ2-5,TRBD2,.,TRBV9,CASSGGFTTGTSGTQETQYF,TGTGCCAGCAGCGGAGGCTTTACCACCGGGACTAGCGGGACCCAAGAGACCCAGTACTTC
TRBJ2-3,TRBD2,.,TRBV6-1,CASTGSGGTDTQYF,TGTGCCAGCACCGGGAGCGGGGGGACAGATACGCAGTATTTT
TRBJ2-7,.,.,TRBV5-5,CASSLSRANYEQYF,TGTGCCAGCAGCTTGAGCAGGGCGAACTACGAGCAGTACTTC